This T cell receptor (beta chain) was recovered during a study of T cell responses to AZD1222 COVID-19 vaccine. Study-wide points: Once two AZD1222 doses were given, Spike-specific TCR breadth and depth went up. Scientists sampled the repertoires only once the peak T cell response had passed. Targeting of unmutated variant regions was reportedly seen in nearly half of spike-specific TCRs. White British ancestry dominated among donors, who included more females, and clonal diversity was possibly underestimated.

As for this clone: The antigen is unknown.

This table comes from immunoSEQ multiplex PCR, and its TCRdb copy is limited to in-frame clones, with some not included. The table includes some 150,000 clones, about 92% detected once. Losses at the gene ends were 7 bases for V and 5 bases for J; bases not matched to a gene: 5. Germline V lookup: CDR1 MDHEN, CDR2 SYDVKM. This CDR3 is 14 amino acids long. The chain employs TRBV28 and TRBJ2-7; 13 nucleotides agree with TRBD2. The sample was peripheral blood, taken 28 days after the second AZD1222 dose. The clonotype originates from an adult who received the AZD1222 COVID-19 vaccine. CDR3: CASIGLAGVDEQYF. The CDR3 bases are TGTGCCAGCATCGGACTAGCGGGAGTTGACGAGCAGTACTTC.